The sequence of this T cell receptor (beta chain) was determined in a study of T cells in Graves' hyperthyroidism and ophthalmopathy. On the study more broadly: The authors collected peripheral blood at initial diagnosis, before any treatment. Study results and caveats: Most clonotypes that expanded in the thyroid above 0.001 also showed up in blood. The model foresaw ophthalmopathy a median around seven months prior to onset.

At least ten counts were recorded for this clonotype. What it binds is unknown. Lactation, pregnancy, other autoimmune disease or uncontrolled infection excluded patients. V was pared by 4 bases and J by 4 bases, with 14 bases between. There are 15 residues in the CDR3. The germline gives CDR1 SGHAT, CDR2 FQNNGV. RNA transcripts provided the source from which TCR beta CDR3 regions were amplified. The TCR CDR3 first-round RT-PCR relied on the HTBI primer set. Each CDR3 protein gets one entry after TCRdb re-called the multiplex PCR reads with MiXCR. Among 300,000 or so distinct CDR3 sequences listed, around a sixth were seen once.

The chain uses TRBV11-2 and TRBJ2-1, with a possible D match to TRBD1 (6 bases). This TCR was sampled from a woman aged 50 to 65 with Graves' hyperthyroidism. The sample taken for sequencing was blood. The CDR3, as DNA: TGTGCCAGCAGCTCCTCGGGACATCAATACAATGAGCAGTTCTTC. Translation: CASSSSGHQYNEQFF.